This TCR beta chain was recorded in a study of T cell responses to AZD1222 COVID-19 vaccine. CDR3 size: 14 residues. V lost 4 bases to trimming and J lost 7 bases; unmatched junction nucleotides: 2. Germline lookup yields CDR1 SGHTA and CDR2 FQGTGA. A note on this clone: As yet, its antigen is unknown.

General observations from the study: Nearly half of the spike-specific TCRs reportedly recognize variant regions that carry no mutations. Donors were largely white British and mainly female; clonal diversity was possibly underestimated.

The table came from immunoSEQ multiplex PCR; TCRdb's copy has only in-frame clones and leaves some out. Of 150,000 to 200,000 clones in the sample, around 88% were seen once. The V call is TRBV7-3, the J call TRBJ1-6, with 9 bases lining up with TRBD1. This TCR was sampled from an adult who received the AZD1222 COVID-19 vaccine. The sample in question was peripheral blood, obtained 28 days after the second AZD1222 dose. DNA of the CDR3: TGTGCCAGCAGCTCCGGGACAGGGAATTCACCCCTCCACTTT. This codes for CASSSGTGNSPLHF.